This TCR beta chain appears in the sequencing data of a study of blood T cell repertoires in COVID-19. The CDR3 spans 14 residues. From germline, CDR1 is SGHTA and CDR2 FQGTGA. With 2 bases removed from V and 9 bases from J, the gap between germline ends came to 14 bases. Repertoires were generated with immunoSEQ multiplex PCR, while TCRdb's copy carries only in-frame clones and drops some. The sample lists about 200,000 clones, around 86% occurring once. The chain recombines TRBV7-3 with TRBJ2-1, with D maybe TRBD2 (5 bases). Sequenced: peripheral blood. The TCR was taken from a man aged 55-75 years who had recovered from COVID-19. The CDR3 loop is CASSLGTPRAEQFF. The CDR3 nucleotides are TGTGCCAGCAGCTTAGGAACCCCGAGGGCTGAGCAGTTCTTC. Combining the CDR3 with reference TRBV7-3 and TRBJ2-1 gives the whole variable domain GAGVSQTPSNKVTEKGKYVELRCDPISGHTALYWYRQSLGQGPEFLIYFQGTGAADDSGLPNDRFFAVRPEGSVSTLKIQRTERGDSAVYLCASSLGTPRAEQFFGPGTRLTVL.